The clone carrying this T cell receptor (beta chain) has a handful of counts. Its antigen is not known. This record belongs to a study of blood T cells in healthy people across ages. On the study more broadly: The template switching approach captured approximately one barcoded beta molecule for every two T cells. Study results and caveats: As age increased, TCR beta diversity per million T cells fell in a roughly linear fashion.

Primed by a sample-barcoded 5' primer and a J-beta primer mix, a second PCR proceeded for 7 to 11 cycles. TCRdb re-called the 5' RACE reads through MiXCR, storing one row per CDR3 protein. The sample includes over a million distinct CDR3 sequences, about 40% of them seen just once. Looked up from germline, CDR1 is SQVTM and CDR2 is ANQGSEA. The V gene lost 0 bases and the J gene lost 8 bases, with 8 bases spanning the gap. There are 13 residues in the CDR3. The sequencing sample was made of blood. This sequence originates from a young woman in good health. The rearrangement joins TRBV29-1 to TRBJ1-6; unclear D gene. CDR3 bases: TGCAGCGTTGAAGACGTAGATTATTCACCCCTCCACTTT. As protein: CSVEDVDYSPLHF. The whole variable domain, remainder taken from reference TRBV29-1 and TRBJ1-6, is SAVISQKPSRDICQRGTSLTIQCQVDSQVTMMFWYRQQPGQSLTLIATANQGSEATYESGFVIDKFPISRPNLTFSTLTVSNMSPEDSSIYLCSVEDVDYSPLHFGNGTRLTVT.